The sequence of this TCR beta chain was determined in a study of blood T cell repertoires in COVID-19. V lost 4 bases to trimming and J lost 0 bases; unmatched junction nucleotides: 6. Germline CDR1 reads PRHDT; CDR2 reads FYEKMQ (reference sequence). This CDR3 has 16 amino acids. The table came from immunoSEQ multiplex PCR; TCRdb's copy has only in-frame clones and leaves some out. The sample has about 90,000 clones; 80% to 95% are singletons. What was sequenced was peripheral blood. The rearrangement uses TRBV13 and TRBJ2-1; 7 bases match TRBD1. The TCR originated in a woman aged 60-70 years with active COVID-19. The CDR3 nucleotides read TGTGCCAGCAGCTCCCAGACAGGGAGCTCCTACAATGAGCAGTTCTTC. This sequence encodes CASSSQTGSSYNEQFF.